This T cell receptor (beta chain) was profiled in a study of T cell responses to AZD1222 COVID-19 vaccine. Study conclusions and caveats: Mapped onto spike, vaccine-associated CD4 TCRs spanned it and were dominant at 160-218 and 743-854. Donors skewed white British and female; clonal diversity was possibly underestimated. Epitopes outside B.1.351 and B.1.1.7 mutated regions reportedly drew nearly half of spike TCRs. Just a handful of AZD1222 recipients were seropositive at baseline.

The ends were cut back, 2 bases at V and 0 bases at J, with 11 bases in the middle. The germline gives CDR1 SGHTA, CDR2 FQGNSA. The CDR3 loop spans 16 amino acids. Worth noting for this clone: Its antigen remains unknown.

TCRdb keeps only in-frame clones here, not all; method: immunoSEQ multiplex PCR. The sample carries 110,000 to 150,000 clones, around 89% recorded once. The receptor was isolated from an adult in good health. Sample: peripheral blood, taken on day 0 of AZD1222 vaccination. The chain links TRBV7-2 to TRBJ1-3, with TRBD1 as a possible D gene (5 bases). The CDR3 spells CASSLYADSSGNTIYF. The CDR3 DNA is TGTGCCAGCAGCTTATATGCAGACAGCTCTGGAAACACCATATATTTT. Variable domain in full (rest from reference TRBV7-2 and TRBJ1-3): GAGVSQSPSNKVTEKGKDVELRCDPISGHTALYWYRQSLGQGLEFLIYFQGNSAPDKSGLPSDRFSAERTGGSVSTLTIQRTQQEDSAVYLCASSLYADSSGNTIYFGEGSWLTVV.